This T cell receptor beta chain was sequenced during a study of blood T cell repertoires in COVID-19 (dated by TCRdb to 2018 to 2020). About the investigation overall: Collaborator samples came from the United States, Italy and Spain and covered acute and convalescent phases of COVID-19. The prospective study material was composed of cDNA or gDNA derived from T cells, B-cell-depleted T cells, or PBMCs. Deeply sampled blood TCRbeta repertoires from subjects exposed to, actively infected with, or recovered from COVID-19 were included in the dataset. The repertoires were released in a freely available public database meant as a resource for research on the immune response to SARS-CoV-2. The samples were drawn from two sources: the first 160 participants of the ongoing ImmuneRACE study, and fewer than 1,500 subjects contributed by 6 global collaborators. A de-identified subject ID, COVID-19 status, age in years and sex were almost always included in the sample metadata. Where available, HLA class I and class II types were obtained from metadata supplied by the sample provider rather than from assay-based typing. What the study reported, not specific to this receptor: Clinical and demographic metadata were provided uncurated, with the amount varying by source and participant.

Participants in the prospective study were enrolled through a virtual design, were aged about 18 to 90 years, and lived in approximately 25 United States geographic areas. In the prospective study, cohorts were assigned on the basis of participant-reported clinical history obtained from a screening survey and a study questionnaire. Exposed participants were defined as having been in contact with someone with a PCR-confirmed or clinician-diagnosed COVID-19 case within 2 weeks of study entry. In the prospective study, whole blood, serum and a nasopharyngeal or oropharyngeal swab were collected from each participant by mobile phlebotomists. Prospective study participants could optionally give additional blood draws and questionnaires over a roughly 2-month period. Before DNA extraction, prospective study blood samples were shipped either frozen or at room temperature. About this clone itself: The clone's antigen remains unknown. No base quality information exists; no much larger clone differs at one position.

Reading the germline V gene gives CDR1 WSHSY and CDR2 SAAADI. V is clipped by 5 bases and J by 0 bases, and the sequence between their germline boundaries is 11 bases long. From cysteine to phenylalanine, the CDR3 is 15 amino acids long. Of the read, only the CDR3 DNA is kept; its 45 bases are in frame from base 1. TCRbeta CDR3 regions were amplified from genomic DNA by means of the immunoSEQ Assay, a bias-controlled multiplex PCR. In the original analysis: The number of nucleated cells in each sample was estimated from the amplification of reference gene primers within the assay. To quantify the absolute abundance of each unique TCRbeta CDR3 rearrangement, sequence reads were collapsed and filtered. For each sample, productive Simpson clonality was calculated as the square root of Simpson's diversity index across productive rearrangements. Entries here come from immuneACCESS through TCRdb and include only in-frame sequences with V and J called. Some clones fail to appear in such tables; in the studies checked, an unresolved V gene covers under half of the shortfall, and the cause of the remainder is unknown. The DNA gave D and trimming, while V, J and clone size come from that table. The sample profile shows 350,000 to 400,000 clones; approximately 89% of them were found once. The ten largest clones represent around 0.86% of the sample.

This TCR was recovered from a woman between 35 and 50 years old who had been exposed to COVID-19. The source material was PBMCs or T cells enriched from blood (not recorded which). The chain is made from TRBV10-2 and TRBJ1-5; TRBD1 might be the D gene, on 6 matching bases. The CDR3 loop reads CASSRTVDSNQPQHF. In nucleotides, the sequence is TGCGCCAGCAGTCGGACAGTAGATAGCAATCAGCCCCAGCATTTT.